This is a list of T cell receptor beta chains from one sample in a study of cytomegalovirus exposure and HLA in healthy donors. Data came from immunoSEQ multiplex PCR; TCRdb stores just in-frame clones and leaves some out. The sample carries some 54,000 clones, 73% recorded once. Sequenced material: PBMCs. These receptors were obtained from a man aged 18 to 35 in good health and CMV-seronegative. Each CDR3 is given with its conserved first and last residue. Each record gives: clone size, V gene, J gene, D gene, CDR3 protein, CDR3 DNA. The D gene is left open where the match is weak. Size is stated for part of the rows, as once, few or many counts, or as a class when the clone is expanded.

size: -; V: TRBV28; J: TRBJ2-7; D: TRBD1; CDR3: CASSPAGTGSYEQYF; DNA: TGTGCCAGCAGTCCCGCCGGGACAGGGAGCTACGAGCAGTACTTC
size: few; V: TRBV21-1; J: TRBJ1-2; D: -; CDR3: CASRFRGPEVCYTF; DNA: TGTGCCAGCAGGTTCAGGGGACCCGAAGTTTGCTACACCTTC
size: few; V: TRBV2; J: TRBJ2-7; D: TRBD2; CDR3: CASSPGTSGRTEQYF; DNA: TGTGCCAGCAGCCCCGGGACTAGCGGGAGGACCGAGCAGTACTTC
size: -; V: TRBV7-2; J: TRBJ1-6; D: -; CDR3: CASSLAAYNSPLHF; DNA: TGTGCCAGCAGCTTAGCCGCCTATAATTCACCCCTCCACTTT
size: -; V: TRBV28; J: TRBJ2-7; D: -; CDR3: CATLRGASYEQYF; DNA: TGTGCCACCCTCCGGGGGGCCTCCTACGAGCAGTACTTC
size: -; V: TRBV7-8; J: TRBJ1-5; D: TRBD1; CDR3: CASSLSAGGHSNQPQHF; DNA: TGTGCCAGCAGCTTATCAGCAGGGGGCCATAGCAATCAGCCCCAGCATTTT
size: -; V: TRBV28; J: TRBJ1-5; D: TRBD1; CDR3: CASSQDRAGNQPQHF; DNA: TGTGCCAGCAGCCAAGACAGGGCCGGCAATCAGCCCCAGCATTTT
size: -; V: TRBV7-9; J: TRBJ2-1; D: TRBD1; CDR3: CASSSGGAESYEQFF; DNA: TGTGCCAGCAGCTCAGGGGGTGCTGAATCTTATGAGCAGTTCTTC
size: -; V: TRBV18; J: TRBJ2-7; D: -; CDR3: CASSPLPGTYEQYF; DNA: TGTGCCAGCTCACCTCTCCCGGGGACCTACGAGCAGTACTTC
size: -; V: TRBV5-4; J: TRBJ1-1; D: -; CDR3: CASSLGGGPTEAFF; DNA: TGTGCCAGCAGCTTGGGGGGGGGCCCCACTGAAGCTTTCTTT
size: -; V: TRBV4-2; J: TRBJ2-3; D: TRBD2; CDR3: CASSQAHLAGGNQDTQYF; DNA: TGTGCCAGCAGCCAAGCCCACCTAGCGGGAGGGAATCAAGATACGCAGTATTTT
size: few; V: TRBV6-5; J: TRBJ2-7; D: TRBD2; CDR3: CASQRGLEQYF; DNA: TGTGCCAGCCAGCGGGGGCTGGAGCAGTACTTC
size: -; V: TRBV5-1; J: TRBJ1-1; D: -; CDR3: CASSLASGYTEAFF; DNA: TGCGCCAGCAGCTTGGCCTCAGGGTACACTGAAGCTTTCTTT
size: -; V: TRBV28; J: TRBJ2-3; D: -; CDR3: CASSVRDTQYF; DNA: TGTGCCAGCTCGGTCCGGGATACGCAGTATTTT
size: -; V: TRBV5-1; J: TRBJ2-7; D: -; CDR3: CASMDRVSEQYF; DNA: TGCGCCAGCATGGACAGAGTCTCGGAGCAGTACTTC
size: -; V: TRBV28; J: TRBJ2-7; D: TRBD2; CDR3: CASSFDGRGTYEQYF; DNA: TGTGCCAGCAGTTTTGATGGGCGGGGGACCTACGAGCAGTACTTC
size: -; V: TRBV6-5; J: TRBJ2-2; D: TRBD2; CDR3: CASSLAGGGTGELFF; DNA: TGTGCCAGCAGTCTAGCGGGAGGGGGGACCGGGGAGCTGTTTTTT
size: -; V: TRBV2; J: TRBJ2-7; D: -; CDR3: CASRNRIYEQYF; DNA: TGTGCCAGCAGAAATAGAATCTACGAGCAGTACTTC
size: -; V: TRBV2; J: TRBJ1-1; D: TRBD1; CDR3: CASSGMTGGAGTEAFF; DNA: TGTGCCAGCAGTGGGATGACAGGGGGCGCTGGGACTGAAGCTTTCTTT
size: -; V: TRBV6-1; J: TRBJ2-2; D: -; CDR3: CASSEIQGTGELFF; DNA: TGTGCCAGCAGTGAAATACAGGGAACCGGGGAGCTGTTTTTT
size: few; V: TRBV4-1; J: TRBJ1-2; D: -; CDR3: CASSHVLRGRLWGYTF; DNA: TGCGCCAGCAGCCACGTCCTCAGGGGCCGGCTGTGGGGCTACACCTTC
size: -; V: TRBV7-9; J: TRBJ1-1; D: TRBD1; CDR3: CAGLDRGDADTEAFF; DNA: TGTGCCGGGTTAGACAGGGGCGACGCCGACACTGAAGCTTTCTTT
size: once; V: TRBV29-1; J: TRBJ1-2; D: -; CDR3: CSVEGRGVEGYTF; DNA: TGCAGCGTTGAGGGCAGGGGTGTGGAGGGCTACACCTTC
size: -; V: TRBV7-9; J: TRBJ1-5; D: -; CDR3: CASSVANQGQLNNQPQHF; DNA: TGTGCCAGCAGCGTGGCCAACCAGGGACAACTTAACAATCAGCCCCAGCATTTT
size: -; V: TRBV14; J: TRBJ2-3; D: -; CDR3: CASSQSGNTQYF; DNA: TGTGCCAGCAGCCAATCAGGAAATACGCAGTATTTT
size: -; V: TRBV4-3; J: TRBJ2-7; D: -; CDR3: CASSPGRGTTEQYF; DNA: TGCGCCAGCAGCCCGGGGAGGGGGACCACCGAGCAGTACTTC
size: -; V: TRBV28; J: TRBJ1-2; D: -; CDR3: CASSSGIVYGYTF; DNA: TGTGCCAGCAGTTCCGGGATAGTCTATGGCTACACCTTC
size: -; V: TRBV25-1; J: TRBJ1-1; D: -; CDR3: CASSGRPGSDTEAFF; DNA: TGTGCCAGCAGTGGCCGCCCCGGGTCGGACACTGAAGCTTTCTTT
size: -; V: TRBV13; J: TRBJ2-5; D: TRBD2; CDR3: CASSLGLAAETQYF; DNA: TGTGCCAGCAGCTTAGGACTAGCGGCAGAGACCCAGTACTTC
size: -; V: TRBV5-1; J: TRBJ2-1; D: TRBD2; CDR3: CASSPGSSGSYNEQFF; DNA: TGCGCCAGCAGCCCAGGTTCTAGCGGATCCTACAATGAGCAGTTCTTC
size: -; V: TRBV2; J: TRBJ2-1; D: -; CDR3: CASTGGFGNEQFF; DNA: TGTGCCAGCACAGGGGGGTTTGGGAATGAGCAGTTCTTC
size: -; V: TRBV11-2; J: TRBJ1-1; D: TRBD1; CDR3: CASSLTGGNTEAFF; DNA: TGTGCCAGCAGCTTGACAGGGGGGAACACTGAAGCTTTCTTT
size: -; V: TRBV27; J: TRBJ2-3; D: -; CDR3: CASSQRADTQYF; DNA: TGTGCCAGCAGTCAGCGGGCAGATACGCAGTATTTT
size: few; V: TRBV4-2; J: TRBJ2-1; D: TRBD2; CDR3: CASSSGTSGGYNEQFF; DNA: TGTGCCAGCAGCTCCGGGACTAGCGGGGGGTACAATGAGCAGTTCTTC
size: few; V: TRBV4-2; J: TRBJ2-3; D: TRBD1; CDR3: CASGWTGQLTDTQYF; DNA: TGTGCCAGCGGATGGACAGGACAACTCACAGATACGCAGTATTTT
size: -; V: TRBV2; J: TRBJ2-2; D: -; CDR3: CASSEIRATGELFF; DNA: TGTGCCAGCAGTGAGATAAGAGCTACCGGGGAGCTGTTTTTT
size: once; V: TRBV15; J: TRBJ1-2; D: -; CDR3: CATSELGGRERGGYTF; DNA: TGTGCCACCAGCGAGTTGGGGGGGCGCGAGAGAGGGGGCTACACCTTC
size: -; V: TRBV6-5; J: TRBJ2-7; D: -; CDR3: CASSLRDTTYEQYF; DNA: TGTGCCAGCAGCCTCCGGGACACCACCTACGAGCAGTACTTC
size: -; V: TRBV6-6; J: TRBJ1-5; D: -; CDR3: CASSYAEENQPQHF; DNA: TGTGCCAGCAGTTATGCAGAGGAGAATCAGCCCCAGCATTTT
size: few; V: TRBV30; J: TRBJ2-5; D: -; CDR3: CAWGPTTQYF; DNA: TGTGCCTGGGGGCCTACGACCCAGTACTTC
size: -; V: TRBV6-6; J: TRBJ1-1; D: -; CDR3: CASSRPRGGNTEAFF; DNA: TGTGCCAGCAGCCGCCCCCGGGGGGGGAACACTGAAGCTTTCTTT